The 10 T cell receptor beta chains below all came from one sample that was sequenced in a study of vaccination effects on CD4 cells after COVID-19. Viral peptide pools were used in the ViraFEST assay to expand antigen-specific CD4+ T cells, and sequencing came afterward. CD4+ T cells were isolated after 10 days of culture. Prior SARS-CoV-2 infection was absent in the vaccine recipients, as shown by negative nucleocapsid antibodies. Method: immunoSEQ multiplex PCR; TCRdb's copy keeps in-frame clones and lacks some. The repertoire consists of tens of thousands of clones, with approximately 76% occurring once and the leading ten covering about 3%. No antigen is known for these receptors. Sequenced material: CD4+ T cells from PBMCs cultured with HCoV-NL63 spike peptides, taken before COVID-19 vaccination. These receptors all stem from a human donor who received a COVID-19 vaccine.

The genes are TRBV13 and TRBJ1-1, with no clear D. The CDR3 extends over 14 amino acids. Deletions cut 4 bases from V and 0 bases from J, with 9 bases between. Germline CDR1 is PRHDT and CDR2 is FYEKMQ (reference sequence). The DNA for the CDR3 is TGTGCCAGCAGCTCCAACAGAGTGAACACTGAAGCTTTCTTT. The encoded protein is CASSSNRVNTEAFF. Based on the CDR3 plus reference TRBV13 and TRBJ1-1, the full variable domain is AAGVIQSPRHLIKEKRETATLKCYPIPRHDTVYWYQQGPGQDPQFLISFYEKMQSDKGSIPDRFSAQQFSDYHSELNMSSLELGDSALYFCASSSNRVNTEAFFGQGTRLTVV.

The V and J genes are TRBV19 and TRBJ1-2; D gene unclear. CDR3 length equals 13 residues. Germline CDR1 LNHDA, CDR2 SQIVND (reference sequence). Trimming removed 6 bases at V and 3 bases at J, with 11 bases between. The CDR3 sequence: CASSRIGDYGYTF. The CDR3 DNA follows: TGTGCCAGTAGCCGCATCGGGGACTATGGCTACACCTTC.

The chain carries TRBV24-1 and TRBJ1-5; 7 bases are a match to TRBD1. J was trimmed by 4 bases and V by 5 bases; bases with no gene match: 10. Germline V CDR1 and CDR2: KGHDR, SFDVKD. The CDR3 runs 16 residues. In nucleotides, the CDR3 is TGTGCCACCAGTGGTCCCGGGACAGCTTTAAATCAGCCCCAGCATTTT. Protein sequence: CATSGPGTALNQPQHF.

The rearrangement joins TRBV7-2 to TRBJ1-4; D gene ambiguous. The CDR3 length is 13 residues. Germline loops: CDR1 SGHTA, CDR2 FQGNSA. V shed 4 bases and J shed 8 bases, with 11 bases lying between them. CDR3: CASSSRLDEKLFF. The CDR3 DNA reads TGTGCCAGCAGCTCACGGTTGGACGAAAAACTGTTTTTT.

The CDR3 protein is CASRRASGTDTQYF. CDR3 bases: TGTGCCAGCAGACGGGCTAGCGGCACAGATACGCAGTATTTT. This chain joins TRBV9 and TRBJ2-3, with D perhaps matching TRBD2 (6 bases). This CDR3 is 14 amino acids long. Looked up from germline, CDR1 is SGDLS and CDR2 is YYNGEE. V lost 5 bases, J lost 1 base, and 11 bases lay in between.

This sequence joins TRBV6-5 and TRBJ2-3, with D unclear. V lost 6 bases, J lost 3 bases, and 10 bases lay in between. In germline, CDR1 is MNHEY, CDR2 SVGAGI. This CDR3 is built from 13 residues. The CDR3 DNA sequence: TGTGCCAGCAGCCCACCGGGTACAGATACGCAGTATTTT. Translated, it gives CASSPPGTDTQYF.

The V call is TRBV30, the J call TRBJ1-5, with a weak D call TRBD1 (6 bases). Germline loops: CDR1 GTSNPN, CDR2 SVGIG (reference sequence). The CDR3 spans 15 residues. V lost 2 bases and J lost 3, with 14 bases in between. CDR3 sequence: CAWSRSDRDNQPQHF. The CDR3, as DNA: TGTGCCTGGAGTCGATCGGACAGAGACAATCAGCCCCAGCATTTT.

The J gene is TRBJ1-1, the V gene TRBV7-3, with D unresolved. This CDR3 comprises 13 residues. Germline CDR1 SGHTA, CDR2 FQGTGA. V gave up 2 bases and J gave up 1 base, with 5 bases separating them. The CDR3 region is CASSLSQNTEAFF. The CDR3 coding sequence is TGTGCCAGCAGCTTATCCCAGAACACTGAAGCTTTCTTT.

The rearrangement links TRBV7-3 to TRBJ1-1, with D uncertain. Deletions cut 5 bases from V and 0 bases from J, with 13 bases between. CDR3 length: 15 residues. The germline V gene encodes CDR1 SGHTA and CDR2 FQGTGA. CDR3: CASSPSSVVNTEAFF. The CDR3 DNA sequence: TGTGCCAGCAGCCCATCCTCGGTGGTGAACACTGAAGCTTTCTTT.

The rearrangement uses TRBV14 and TRBJ1-2; TRBD1 matches 9 bases. This CDR3 comprises 13 residues. After removal of 2 bases from V and 12 bases from J, the junction contained 7 bases not matched to a gene. Per the germline V gene, CDR1 is SGHDN and CDR2 is FVKESK. DNA for the CDR3: TGTGCCAGCAGCCAAACTTACTACAGGGGGCACACCTTC. Its translation is CASSQTYYRGHTF.